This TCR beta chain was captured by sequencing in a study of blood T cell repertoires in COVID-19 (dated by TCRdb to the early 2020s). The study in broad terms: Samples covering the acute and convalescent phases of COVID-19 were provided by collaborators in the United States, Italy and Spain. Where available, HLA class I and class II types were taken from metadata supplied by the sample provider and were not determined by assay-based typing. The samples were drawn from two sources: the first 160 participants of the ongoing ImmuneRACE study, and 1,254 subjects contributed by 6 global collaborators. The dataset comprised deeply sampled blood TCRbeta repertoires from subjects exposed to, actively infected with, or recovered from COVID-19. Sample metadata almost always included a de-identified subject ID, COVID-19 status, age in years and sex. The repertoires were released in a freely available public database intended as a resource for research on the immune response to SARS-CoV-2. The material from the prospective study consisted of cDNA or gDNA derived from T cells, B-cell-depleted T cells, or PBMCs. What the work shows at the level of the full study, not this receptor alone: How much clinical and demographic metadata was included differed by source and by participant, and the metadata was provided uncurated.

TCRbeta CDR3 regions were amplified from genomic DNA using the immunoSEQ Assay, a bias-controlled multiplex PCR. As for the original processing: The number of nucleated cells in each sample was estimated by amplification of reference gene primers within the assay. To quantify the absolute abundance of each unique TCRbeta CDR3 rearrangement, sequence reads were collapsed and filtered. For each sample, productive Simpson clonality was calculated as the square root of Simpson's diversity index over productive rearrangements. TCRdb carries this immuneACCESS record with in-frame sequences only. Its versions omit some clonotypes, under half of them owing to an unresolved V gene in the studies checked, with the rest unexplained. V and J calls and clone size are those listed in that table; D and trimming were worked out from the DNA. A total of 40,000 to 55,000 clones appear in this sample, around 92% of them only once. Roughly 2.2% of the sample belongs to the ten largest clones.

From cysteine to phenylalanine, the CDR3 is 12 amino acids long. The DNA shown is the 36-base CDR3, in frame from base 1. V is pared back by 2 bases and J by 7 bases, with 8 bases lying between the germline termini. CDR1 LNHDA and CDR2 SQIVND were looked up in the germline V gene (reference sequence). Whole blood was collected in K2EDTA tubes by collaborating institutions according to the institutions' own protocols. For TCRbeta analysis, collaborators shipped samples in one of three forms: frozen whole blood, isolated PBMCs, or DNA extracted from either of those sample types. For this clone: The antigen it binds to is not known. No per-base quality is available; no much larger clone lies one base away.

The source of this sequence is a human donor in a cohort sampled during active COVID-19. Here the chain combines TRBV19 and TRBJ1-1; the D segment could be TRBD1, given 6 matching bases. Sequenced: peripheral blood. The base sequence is TGTGCCAGTAGTATACAGGGGAATGAAGCTTTCTTT. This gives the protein CASSIQGNEAFF.